These 7 T cell receptor beta chains share one sample of origin, sequenced in a study of Graves' ophthalmopathy and Graves' hyperthyroidism. TCR beta CDR3 regions were amplified from RNA transcripts. Amplification began with first-round RT-PCR using HTBI primers, then second-round multiplex PCR was performed. A single record per CDR3 protein comes from TCRdb applying MiXCR to the multiplex PCR reads. This table has 450,000 to 600,000 distinct CDR3 sequences, under 45% appearing once. Sequencing was carried out using peripheral blood or thyroid tissue (not recorded which). The receptor set was obtained from an adult man with Graves' hyperthyroidism.

This clonotype was counted at least ten times. The gene calls are TRBV24-1 and TRBJ2-7; TRBD2 matches at 7 bases. Germline CDR1 is KGHDR and CDR2 is SFDVKD. V was pared by 3 bases and J by 4 bases, with 8 bases of the junction left unmatched. The CDR3 is 15 residues long. CDR3 protein: CATSDSGTPVYEQYF. The CDR3 DNA follows: TGTGCCACCAGTGATAGCGGGACCCCGGTTTACGAGCAGTACTTC.

Ten or more counts support this clonotype. The rearrangement links TRBV20-1 to TRBJ1-5; TRBD1 matches 7 bases. The CDR3 contains 14 residues. The J segment lost 2 bases and the V segment lost 5 bases, leaving 6 bases of the junction unmatched. Germline loops: CDR1 DFQATT, CDR2 SNEGSKA (reference sequence). CDR3 loop: CSAQKDRRNQPQHF. The CDR3 nucleotides read TGCAGTGCTCAAAAGGACAGGCGCAATCAGCCCCAGCATTTT.

In its sample, this clonotype was seen many times. V is TRBV2 and J is TRBJ1-5, with TRBD1 matching over 8 bases. The ends lost 2 bases at V and 4 bases at J; junction bases unmatched: 13. This CDR3 has 18 residues. Germline loops: CDR1 SNHLY, CDR2 FYNNEI. CDR3 amino acids: CASSELVGRGRRNQPQHF. The CDR3 bases are TGTGCCAGCAGTGAATTGGTTGGCAGGGGGCGACGGAATCAGCCCCAGCATTTT.

Ten or more counts support this clonotype. V gene TRBV7-9 combines with J gene TRBJ1-2, with a possible D match to TRBD1 (6 bases). Trimming pared 0 bases from V and 8 bases from J, leaving 13 bases between. The CDR3 spans 14 residues. Germline CDR1 and CDR2: SEHNR and FQNEAQ (reference sequence). This CDR3 reads CASSLATGKPGYTF. CDR3 DNA: TGTGCCAGCAGCTTAGCGACAGGAAAGCCGGGCTACACCTTC. Using reference TRBV7-9 and TRBJ1-2 for the parts outside the CDR3, the full variable domain is DTGVSQNPRHKITKRGQNVTFRCDPISEHNRLYWYRQTLGQGPEFLTYFQNEAQLEKSRLLSDRFSAERPKGSFSTLEIQRTEQGDSAMYLCASSLATGKPGYTFGSGTRLTVV.

V usage is TRBV29-1 and J usage is TRBJ2-5; 9 bases fit TRBD1. CDR1 and CDR2 from the germline V gene are SQVTM and ANQGSEA. The CDR3 is made up of 13 amino acids. V gave up 8 bases and J gave up 4 bases; unmatched junction bases: 8. The CDR3 region has the DNA TGCAGCTTAGGGACAGGGCTTGTAGAGACCCAGTACTTC. Protein product: CSLGTGLVETQYF.

The chain has TRBV20-1 and TRBJ1-6, with 7 bases aligning to TRBD1. The V gene end was trimmed by 6 bases and the J gene end by 10 bases; junction bases not matched to a gene: 6. The CDR3 covers 12 residues. Germline-derived CDR1 and CDR2 are DFQATT and SNEGSKA (reference sequence). The CDR3 DNA sequence: TGCAGTGCCAGGGGGGGGAGCTCACCCCTCCACTTT. As protein: CSARGGSSPLHF.

The sample holds many counts of this clonotype. The V call is TRBV7-2, the J call TRBJ2-7; D is tentatively TRBD1 or TRBD2 (7 bases each). V dropped 2 bases and J dropped 0 bases, with 17 bases sitting between them. The germline V gene has CDR1 SGHTA and CDR2 FQGNSA. The CDR3 covers 17 residues. The CDR3 DNA reads as TGTGCCAGCAGCTTACAAAGGGGGGGACAGAGCTCCTACGAGCAGTACTTC. This gives the protein CASSLQRGGQSSYEQYF.